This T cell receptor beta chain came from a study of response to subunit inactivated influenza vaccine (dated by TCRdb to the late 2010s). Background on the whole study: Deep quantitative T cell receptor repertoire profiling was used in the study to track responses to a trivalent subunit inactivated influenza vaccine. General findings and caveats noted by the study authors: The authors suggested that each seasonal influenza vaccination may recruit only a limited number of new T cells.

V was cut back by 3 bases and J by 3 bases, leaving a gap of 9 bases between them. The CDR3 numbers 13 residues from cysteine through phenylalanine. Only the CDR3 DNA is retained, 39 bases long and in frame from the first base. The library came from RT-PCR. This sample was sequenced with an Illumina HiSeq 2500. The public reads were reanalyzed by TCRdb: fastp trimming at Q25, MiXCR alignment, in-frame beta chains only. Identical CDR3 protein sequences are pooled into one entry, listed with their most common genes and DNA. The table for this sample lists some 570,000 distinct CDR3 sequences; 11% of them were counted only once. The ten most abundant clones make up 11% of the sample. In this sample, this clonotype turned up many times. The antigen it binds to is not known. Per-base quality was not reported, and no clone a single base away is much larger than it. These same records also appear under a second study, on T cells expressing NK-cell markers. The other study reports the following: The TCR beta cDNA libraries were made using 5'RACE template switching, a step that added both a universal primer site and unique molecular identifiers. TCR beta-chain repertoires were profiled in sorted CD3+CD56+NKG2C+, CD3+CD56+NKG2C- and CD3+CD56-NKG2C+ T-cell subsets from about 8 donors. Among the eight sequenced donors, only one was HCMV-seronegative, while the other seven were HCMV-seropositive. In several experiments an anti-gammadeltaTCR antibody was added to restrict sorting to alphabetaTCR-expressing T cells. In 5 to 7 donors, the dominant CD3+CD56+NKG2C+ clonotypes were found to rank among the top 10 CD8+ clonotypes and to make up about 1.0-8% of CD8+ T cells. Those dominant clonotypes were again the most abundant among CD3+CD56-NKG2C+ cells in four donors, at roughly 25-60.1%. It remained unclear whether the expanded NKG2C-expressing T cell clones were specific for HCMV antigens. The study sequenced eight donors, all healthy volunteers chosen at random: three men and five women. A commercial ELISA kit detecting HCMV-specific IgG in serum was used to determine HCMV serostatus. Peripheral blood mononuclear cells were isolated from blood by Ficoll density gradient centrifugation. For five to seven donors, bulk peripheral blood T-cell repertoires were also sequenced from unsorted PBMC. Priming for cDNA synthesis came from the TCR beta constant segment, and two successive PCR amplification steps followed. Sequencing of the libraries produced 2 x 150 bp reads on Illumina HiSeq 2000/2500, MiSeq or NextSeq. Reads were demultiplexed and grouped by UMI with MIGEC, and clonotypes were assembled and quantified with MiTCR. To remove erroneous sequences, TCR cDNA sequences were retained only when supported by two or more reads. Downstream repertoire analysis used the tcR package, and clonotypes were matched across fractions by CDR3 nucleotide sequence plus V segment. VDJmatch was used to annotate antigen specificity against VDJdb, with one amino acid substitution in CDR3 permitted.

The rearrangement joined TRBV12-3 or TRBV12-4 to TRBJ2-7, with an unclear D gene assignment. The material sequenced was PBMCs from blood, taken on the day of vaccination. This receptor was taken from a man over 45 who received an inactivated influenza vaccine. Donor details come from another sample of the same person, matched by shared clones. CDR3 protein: CASSLGTFYEQYF. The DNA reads TGTGCCAGCAGTTTGGGCACCTTCTACGAGCAGTACTTC.